Below, 8 T cell receptor beta chains from the same sample are listed, as sequenced in a study of cytomegalovirus exposure and HLA in healthy donors. 60 Vbeta and 13 Jbeta primers were used in PCR. Assay used: immunoSEQ multiplex PCR; TCRdb lists only in-frame clones, some missing. This sample has some 150,000 clones, with roughly 80% found just once. The sequencing input was PBMCs. All receptors come from a woman in her 30s in good health and CMV-seropositive.

This chain joins TRBV6-5 and TRBJ2-2; a possible D gene is TRBD2 (5 bases). V lost 10 bases and J 3 bases, leaving 18 bases between the germline ends. The CDR3 covers 15 residues. Germline V gene sequence: CDR1 MNHEY, CDR2 SVGAGI. The CDR3 region is CATKKSGMDTGELFF. The CDR3 region has the DNA TGTGCCACCAAAAAGTCCGGGATGGACACCGGGGAGCTGTTTTTT.

This clone turned up a few times. The chain is built from TRBV6-1 and TRBJ1-2, with unresolved D. This CDR3 spans 11 amino acids. The ends were cut back, 6 bases at V and 5 bases at J, with 7 bases in the middle. The germline V gene has CDR1 MNHNS and CDR2 SASEGT. CDR3 region: CASRLSYGYTF. The CDR3 region has the DNA TGTGCCAGCAGGTTGAGTTATGGCTACACCTTC.

In its sample, this clone is medium-sized. The rearrangement links TRBV28 to TRBJ2-7; 7 bases line up with TRBD1. V gave up 4 bases and J gave up 2 bases; unmatched junction bases: 17. This CDR3 is built from 18 residues. In germline, CDR1 is MDHEN, CDR2 SYDVKM. CDR3 DNA sequence: TGTGCCAGCAGTTCCCTCCGGGACAGCCAGAGAACCCCCTACGAGCAGTACTTC. Its protein is CASSSLRDSQRTPYEQYF.

The chain has TRBV7-2 and TRBJ1-6; D possibly corresponds to TRBD1 (6 bases). Germline V gene lookup returns CDR1 SGHTA and CDR2 FQGNSA. CDR3 length: 15 residues. Trimming removed 5 bases from V and 7 bases from J, with 15 bases in between. This CDR3 is CASSPHRVKNSPLHF. The CDR3 coding sequence is TGTGCCAGCAGCCCCCACAGGGTAAAAAATTCACCCCTCCACTTT.

CDR3 in DNA: TGTGCCAGCAGCAAAGCCCCAGGGGCTGTATTCAAGCATTTT. Encoded protein: CASSKAPGAVFKHF. The chain carries TRBV21-1 and TRBJ1-5; TRBD1 is the table's D call and was not checked against the DNA. TRBV21-1 is labeled a pseudogene. CDR3 length: 14 amino acids.

The chain couples TRBV6-6 to TRBJ2-3; no clear D. Between the trimmed V and J ends, which lost 2 bases and 6 bases, there was a span of 3 bases. The length of the CDR3 is 11 residues. The germline V gene encodes CDR1 MNHNY and CDR2 SVGAGI (reference sequence). The CDR3 sequence is CASSYEDTQYF. Written as DNA, the CDR3 is TGTGCCAGCAGTTACGAGGATACGCAGTATTTT.

V and J are TRBV9 and TRBJ1-1; 8 bases line up with TRBD1. The CDR3 runs to 15 residues. The junction had 6 bases not matched to a gene; V was cut back by 0 bases and J by 5 bases. Germline V gene lookup returns CDR1 SGDLS and CDR2 YYNGEE. CDR3 residues: CASSVETGGQTEAFF. DNA for the CDR3: TGTGCCAGCAGCGTAGAAACAGGGGGTCAGACTGAAGCTTTCTTT.

CDR3: CAISESPRLALGNEQFF. The CDR3 coding sequence is TGTGCCATCAGTGAGTCCCCAAGGCTAGCTCTCGGCAATGAGCAGTTCTTC. The V call is TRBV10-3, the J call TRBJ2-1, with a tentative D call TRBD2 (5 bases). The CDR3 consists of 17 residues. Germline assignment: CDR1 ENHRY and CDR2 SYGVKD. V was clipped by 0 bases and J by 6 bases, with 18 bases between them.